The 25 T cell receptor beta chains in this list originate from one sample, sequenced in a study of T cells after yellow fever vaccination (dated by TCRdb to about 2019). What the treatment or condition label conveys for this sample: live attenuated yellow fever vaccine strain. Libraries came from 5' RACE. TCRdb lists the instrument as Illumina HiSeq 2500. TCRdb's own reprocessing of the public reads used fastp at Q25 and MiXCR and kept productive beta chains. CDR3 protein duplicates are merged, each entry listing the most common genes and DNA. This sample comprises 620,000 or so distinct CDR3 sequences, roughly a sixth of them detected only once. The ten largest clones add up to 17% of the sample. The sample here was PBMCs, taken about 5 days after the first yellow fever vaccination. All receptors derive from a man between 18 and 29 years old who received the YFV17D yellow fever vaccine.

This clonotype was counted between two and nine times. The V gene is TRBV7-2, the J gene TRBJ2-7; weak D call: TRBD2 (5 bases). The CDR3 covers 15 residues. The ends were cut back, 3 bases at V and 0 bases at J, with 12 bases in the middle. Germline lookup yields CDR1 SGHTA and CDR2 FQGNSA. CDR3 in DNA: TGTGCCAGCAGCTTGGTGGGTAGCGCCTCCTACGAGCAGTACTTC. Its translation is CASSLVGSASYEQYF.

This chain links TRBV7-2 with TRBJ2-2; D not certain. Trimming shortened V by 3 bases and J by 4 bases, and 15 bases separated the two germline ends. CDR3 length: 16 residues. The germline V gene encodes CDR1 SGHTA and CDR2 FQGNSA. CDR3 residues: CASSLGPGSSTGELFF. In DNA, the CDR3 is TGTGCCAGCAGCTTGGGCCCTGGCTCCAGCACCGGGGAGCTGTTTTTT.

This clonotype was observed a few times. CDR3: CASSLYYRVANEKLFF. In DNA form, the CDR3 reads TGTGCCAGCAGTTTATACTACAGGGTCGCTAATGAAAAACTGTTTTTT. The J gene is TRBJ1-4, the V gene TRBV28; possibly TRBD1 for D (6 bases). Germline loops: CDR1 MDHEN, CDR2 SYDVKM. V lost 1 base and J 3 bases, leaving 12 bases between the germline ends. This CDR3 has 16 residues.

The chain couples TRBV25-1 to TRBJ2-1; D is unresolved. The CDR3 extends over 13 amino acids. Deletions cut 2 bases from V and 6 bases from J, with 8 bases between. CDR1 MGHDK and CDR2 SYGVNS come from the germline V gene. CDR3 loop: CASSERNPNEQFF. The CDR3 DNA reads as TGTGCCAGCAGTGAACGAAACCCCAATGAGCAGTTCTTC.

This clonotype was counted between two and nine times. The rearrangement uses TRBV20-1 and TRBJ1-2, with a possible D match to TRBD1 (5 bases). Germline V gene lookup returns CDR1 DFQATT and CDR2 SNEGSKA (reference sequence). V was pared by 6 bases and J by 3 bases, with 11 bases between. CDR3 length equals 12 residues. The CDR3 protein is CSAADTYYGYTF. The CDR3, as DNA: TGCAGTGCCGCGGACACCTACTATGGCTACACCTTC.

The chain joins TRBV7-2 to TRBJ1-2; D is possibly TRBD1 (5 bases). Trimming took off 2 bases at V and 7 bases at J, with 20 bases between the two ends. The CDR3 runs to 16 residues. CDR1 SGHTA and CDR2 FQGNSA come from the germline V gene. CDR3 DNA sequence: TGTGCCAGCAGCTTAACCTTCGGTGGGGGGTCTTCTGGCTACACCTTC. Its protein is CASSLTFGGGSSGYTF.

The rearrangement links TRBV7-9 to TRBJ2-3; tentative D call: TRBD2 (5 bases). CDR1 is SEHNR and CDR2 is FQNEAQ in the germline V gene (reference sequence). The CDR3 sequence is 15 residues long. V gave up 3 bases and J gave up 1 base, with 11 bases separating them. This chain's CDR3 is CASSFSDWGTDTQYF. The CDR3 DNA sequence: TGTGCCAGCAGCTTTAGCGACTGGGGCACAGATACGCAGTATTTT.

This clonotype was observed a handful of times. The chain recombines TRBV7-2 with TRBJ2-1, with 15 positions matching TRBD2. The junction had 6 bases not matched to a gene; V was cut back by 7 bases and J by 8 bases. Germline values: CDR1 SGHTA, CDR2 FQGNSA. This CDR3 region has 15 residues. The CDR3 reads CASTPGLAGGYEQFF. Written as DNA, the CDR3 is TGTGCCAGCACCCCGGGACTAGCGGGGGGTTATGAGCAGTTCTTC. Variable domain in full (rest from reference TRBV7-2 and TRBJ2-1): GAGVSQSPSNKVTEKGKDVELRCDPISGHTALYWYRQSLGQGLEFLIYFQGNSAPDKSGLPSDRFSAERTGGSVSTLTIQRTQQEDSAVYLCASTPGLAGGYEQFFGPGTRLTVL.

This clonotype has a handful of counts. This chain links TRBV24-1 with TRBJ2-6; 8 bases align to TRBD2. V lost 3 bases and J lost 0; bases outside the gene matches: 6. This CDR3 has 18 amino acids. CDR1 KGHDR and CDR2 SFDVKD come from the germline V gene. The chain's CDR3 is CATSDAGGGSSGANVLTF. The CDR3 DNA is TGTGCCACCAGTGATGCGGGCGGGGGGAGCTCTGGGGCCAACGTCCTGACTTTC.

This clonotype has a handful of counts. This chain uses TRBV5-1 with TRBJ1-6; 10 nucleotides match TRBD1. The J segment lost 14 bases and the V segment lost 3 bases, leaving 2 bases of the junction unmatched. This CDR3 region has 12 residues. CDR1 is SGHRS, CDR2 YFSETQ, per germline. The CDR3 DNA follows: TGCGCCAGCAGCTCGGACAGGGGGTCCCTCCACTTT. Amino acid sequence: CASSSDRGSLHF.

The CDR3 loop is CASSKRVSPSGGDHEQFF. CDR3 coding DNA: TGTGCCAGCAGTAAAAGGGTTTCTCCTAGCGGGGGGGATCATGAGCAGTTCTTC. This rearrangement joins TRBV6-1 to TRBJ2-1, with 12 bases lining up with TRBD2. Germline CDR1 and CDR2: MNHNS and SASEGT. This CDR3 is 18 amino acids long. The V gene end was trimmed by 5 bases and the J gene end by 8 bases; junction bases not matched to a gene: 16.

CDR3 in amino acids: CATSDTRTGDEQFF. For the CDR3, the DNA is TGTGCCACCAGTGACACTCGGACAGGGGATGAGCAGTTCTTC. This chain links TRBV24-1 with TRBJ2-1; the match to TRBD1 covers 9 bases. The CDR3 sequence is 14 residues long. Germline lookup yields CDR1 KGHDR and CDR2 SFDVKD. V gave up 4 bases and J gave up 8 bases; unmatched junction bases: 5.

This clonotype has ten or more counts. The rearrangement links TRBV12-3 or TRBV12-4 to TRBJ2-5; weak D call: TRBD1 (6 bases). The CDR3 loop spans 14 amino acids. V lost 10 bases, J lost 2 bases, and 17 bases lay in between. The CDR3 reads CATSSADRQETQYF. Written as DNA, the CDR3 is TGTGCCACGTCCTCCGCCGACAGGCAAGAGACCCAGTACTTC.

This clonotype was picked up a small number of times. V and J are TRBV5-1 and TRBJ1-1; perhaps TRBD1 as D (5 bases). The CDR3 totals 14 residues. Per germline, CDR1 SGHRS and CDR2 YFSETQ. Trimming took 7 bases from V and 1 from J, leaving 14 bases between them. Here the CDR3 DNA reads TGCGCCAGCCGGGCTGGGGGTAGGAACACTGAAGCTTTCTTT. Encoded protein: CASRAGGRNTEAFF.

The gene calls are TRBV30 and TRBJ2-5, with TRBD2 matching 8 bases. This CDR3 region has 15 residues. After removal of 4 bases from V and 1 base from J, the junction contained 8 bases not matched to a gene. CDR1 and CDR2 from the germline V gene are GTSNPN and SVGIG (reference sequence). CDR3 residues: CAWNLKSGGQETQYF. For the CDR3, the DNA is TGTGCCTGGAATCTAAAGAGCGGGGGCCAAGAGACCCAGTACTTC.

The chain couples TRBV7-9 to TRBJ2-2, with D perhaps TRBD1 (5 bases). CDR1 and CDR2 from the germline V gene are SEHNR and FQNEAQ (reference sequence). The CDR3 sequence is 17 residues long. The germline V and J ends were trimmed by 5 bases and 0 bases, with 16 bases remaining between them. The CDR3 protein is CASSLLRQNPNTGELFF. CDR3 in DNA: TGTGCCAGCAGCCTACTGAGACAGAACCCGAACACCGGGGAGCTGTTTTTT.

This clonotype was seen a few times. This sequence joins TRBV7-2 and TRBJ2-5; D perhaps matches TRBD2 (5 bases). CDR1 is SGHTA, CDR2 FQGNSA, per germline. The CDR3 consists of 12 residues. Trimming shortened V by 3 bases and J by 8 bases, and 10 bases separated the two germline ends. The CDR3 DNA reads TGTGCCAGCAGCTTCCCGGCTAGCACCCAGTACTTC. Amino acid sequence: CASSFPASTQYF.

This clonotype was counted between two and nine times. The gene calls are TRBV12-5 and TRBJ2-1; 7 nucleotides match TRBD2. CDR1 and CDR2 (germline): LGHNT, FRNRAP. The length of the CDR3 is 16 residues. The junction had 11 bases not matched to a gene; V was cut back by 5 bases and J by 4 bases. The chain's CDR3 is CASGRLGAGVYNEQFF. CDR3 nucleotide sequence: TGTGCTAGTGGTCGTCTCGGGGCGGGGGTGTACAATGAGCAGTTCTTC.

The V and J genes are TRBV11-1 and TRBJ2-3; D possibly corresponds to TRBD1 (6 bases). V lost 0 bases and J lost 7, with 23 bases in between. Germline lookup yields CDR1 SGHAT and CDR2 FQDESV (reference sequence). The CDR3 has 18 residues. The CDR3 region has the DNA TGTGCCAGCAGCTTAGCCCCGGGCAGGGGCGCGACACAGTATACGCAGTATTTT. Its translation is CASSLAPGRGATQYTQYF.

This clonotype was observed a handful of times. V and J are TRBV5-1 and TRBJ2-7, with a tentative D call TRBD1 (5 bases). V was clipped by 2 bases and J by 0 bases, with 12 bases between them. Germline values: CDR1 SGHRS, CDR2 YFSETQ. The CDR3 is 15 amino acids. The CDR3 loop reads CASSFLGVDSYEQYF. In DNA form, the CDR3 reads TGCGCCAGCAGCTTTCTAGGGGTCGACTCCTACGAGCAGTACTTC.

The gene calls are TRBV28 and TRBJ2-3; 7 bases map to TRBD1. The CDR3 is 15 amino acids. With 1 base clipped from V and 2 bases from J, the junction kept 3 bases outside the gene matches. CDR1 is MDHEN and CDR2 is SYDVKM in the germline V gene. CDR3: CASSLYGQDTDTQYF. CDR3 coding DNA: TGTGCCAGCAGTTTATATGGACAGGACACAGATACGCAGTATTTT.

The chain employs TRBV25-1 and TRBJ2-5; 7 nucleotides agree with TRBD2. CDR3 size: 16 residues. J gave up 5 bases and V 2 bases, and 11 bases lay outside the gene matches. CDR1 and CDR2 (germline): MGHDK, SYGVNS. The CDR3 reads CASSERRGGKGETQYF. In DNA, the CDR3 is TGTGCCAGCAGTGAAAGGCGCGGGGGAAAAGGGGAGACCCAGTACTTC.

CDR3 loop: CASSSGQSYEQFF. The CDR3 coding sequence is TGTGCCAGCAGTTCCGGACAGTCATATGAGCAGTTCTTC. The chain employs TRBV28 and TRBJ2-1, with D possibly being TRBD1 (6 bases). This CDR3 has 13 residues. Germline V gene lookup returns CDR1 MDHEN and CDR2 SYDVKM. V lost 4 bases and J 8 bases, leaving 12 bases between the germline ends. Filled out from reference TRBV28 and TRBJ2-1, the complete variable domain reads DVKVTQSSRYLVKRTGEKVFLECVQDMDHENMFWYRQDPGLGLRLIYFSYDVKMKEKGDIPEGYSVSREKKERFSLILESASTNQTSMYLCASSSGQSYEQFFGPGTRLTVL.

The chain recombines TRBV4-3 with TRBJ2-1; 14 nucleotides match TRBD2. V lost 4 bases and J lost 8; bases outside the gene matches: 7. The CDR3 contains 16 residues. Germline V CDR1 and CDR2: LGHNA, YSLEER. The CDR3 bases are TGCGCCAGCAGCCTAGCGACTAGCGGGGGGGCCCATGAGCAGTTCTTC. Protein product: CASSLATSGGAHEQFF.

The table lists this clonotype with a few counts. The rearrangement joins TRBV6-2 or TRBV6-3 to TRBJ2-2; the match to TRBD1 covers 7 bases. CDR1 and CDR2 from the germline V gene are MNHEY and SVGEGT. The V and J ends lost 6 bases and 5 bases, in that order; junction bases with no gene match: 6. The CDR3 sequence is 14 residues long. The CDR3 DNA is TGTGCCAGCAGAAGGACAGGAAAAACCGGGGAGCTGTTTTTT. Amino acids: CASRRTGKTGELFF.